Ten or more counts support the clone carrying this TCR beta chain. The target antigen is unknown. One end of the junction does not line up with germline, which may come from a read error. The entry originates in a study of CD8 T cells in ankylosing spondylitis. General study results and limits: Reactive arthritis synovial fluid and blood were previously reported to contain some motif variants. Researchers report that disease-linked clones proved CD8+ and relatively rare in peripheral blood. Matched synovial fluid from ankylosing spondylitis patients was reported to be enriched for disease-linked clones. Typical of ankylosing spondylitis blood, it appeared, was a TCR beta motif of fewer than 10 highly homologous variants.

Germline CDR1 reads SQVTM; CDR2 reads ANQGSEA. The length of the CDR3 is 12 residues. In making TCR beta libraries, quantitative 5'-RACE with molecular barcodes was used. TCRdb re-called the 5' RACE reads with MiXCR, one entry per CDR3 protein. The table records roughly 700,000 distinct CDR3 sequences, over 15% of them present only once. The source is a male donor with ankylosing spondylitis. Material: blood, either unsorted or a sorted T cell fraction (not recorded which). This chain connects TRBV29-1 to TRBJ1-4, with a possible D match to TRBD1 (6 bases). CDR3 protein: CSVEAGETGTHF. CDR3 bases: TGCAGCGTTGAAGCGGGAGAGACAGGCACCCATTTT.